The clone carrying this T cell receptor (beta chain) was seen a handful of times. Its cognate antigen is unknown. Healthy Russian Caucasian donors spanned ages 6 to 90 years. The data originate from a study of blood T cells in healthy people across ages. The CDR3 has 13 amino acids. The germline CDR1 and CDR2 sequences are MGHDK and SYGVNS. Trimming took off 5 bases at V and 6 bases at J, with 12 bases between the two ends. Study conclusions and caveats: Older age went with lower TCR beta diversity per million T cells, in a roughly linear way.

With a J-beta primer mix and a sample-barcoded 5' primer, a second PCR ran about 6 to 11 cycles. TCRdb processed the 5' RACE reads anew with MiXCR; each CDR3 protein has one entry. The profile shows over a million distinct CDR3 sequences, 40% to 55% of them singletons. V gene TRBV25-1 combines with J gene TRBJ2-3, with D hard to call. The sequence came from a woman in her fifties or sixties in good health. Sequencing was carried out using blood. The CDR3 loop is CASSHYGTDTQYF. CDR3 DNA sequence: TGTGCCAGCAGTCACTACGGTACGGATACGCAGTATTTT.